A single sample gave rise to the 31 T cell receptor beta chains below, sequenced in a study of blood T cells in healthy people across ages. A second roughly 7 to 11 cycle PCR used barcoded and J-beta primers. MiXCR, applied by TCRdb to the 5' RACE reads, yields one record per CDR3 protein. The sample has 550,000 to 750,000 distinct CDR3 sequences, 20% to 25% seen once. Sequencing was carried out using blood. These receptors all stem from a man in his 70s in good health.

The chain uses TRBV11-3 and TRBJ2-3, with 8 bases lining up with TRBD2. This CDR3 spans 17 amino acids. CDR1 and CDR2 (germline): SGHNT, YENEEA. Trimming removed 5 bases from V and 1 base from J; junction bases left unmatched: 11. CDR3 sequence: CASSPGQGSGGTDTQYF. In DNA form, the CDR3 reads TGTGCCAGCAGCCCGGGTCAAGGTAGCGGGGGCACAGATACGCAGTATTTT.

This clonotype was seen only once. CDR3 sequence reads: CASSQDVAGAYEQYF. CDR3 nucleotides: TGTGCCAGCAGCCAAGACGTAGCGGGAGCCTACGAGCAGTACTTC. The chain recombines TRBV3-1 with TRBJ2-7, with TRBD2 matching over 9 bases. V was clipped by 0 bases and J by 2 bases; unmatched bases: 2. CDR3 length equals 15 residues. Germline V gene lookup returns CDR1 LGHDT and CDR2 YNNKEL (reference sequence).

This clonotype was observed a few times. This chain links TRBV25-1 with TRBJ1-2; 7 positions agree with TRBD1. This CDR3 has 14 residues. Germline loops: CDR1 MGHDK, CDR2 SYGVNS. The junction had 11 bases not matched to a gene; V was cut back by 5 bases and J by 8 bases. The CDR3 spells CASSPFGQETGYTF. The CDR3 DNA is TGTGCCAGCAGTCCCTTCGGACAGGAGACCGGCTACACCTTC.

The chain links TRBV11-2 to TRBJ2-5, with D possibly matching TRBD2 (6 bases). From germline, CDR1 is SGHAT and CDR2 FQNNGV. Trimming removed 5 bases from V and 4 bases from J, with 14 bases in between. The CDR3 consists of 14 residues. The CDR3 region is CASSHNLGGETQYF. The CDR3 region has the DNA TGTGCCAGCAGCCACAACCTCGGGGGAGAGACCCAGTACTTC. The full variable domain, in which reference TRBV11-2 and TRBJ2-5 provide the parts outside the CDR3, is EAGVAQSPRYKIIEKRQSVAFWCNPISGHATLYWYQQILGQGPKLLIQFQNNGVVDDSQLPKDRFSAERLKGVDSTLKIQPAKLEDSAVYLCASSHNLGGETQYFGPGTRLLVL.

This clonotype was seen at least ten times. The rearrangement links TRBV20-1 to TRBJ2-7, with TRBD1 as a possible D gene (6 bases). The CDR3 has 14 residues. Germline lookup yields CDR1 DFQATT and CDR2 SNEGSKA (reference sequence). Trimming shortened V by 1 base and J by 2 bases, and 12 bases separated the two germline ends. DNA of the CDR3: TGCAGTGCTAGAGGGGACACGCGGACCTACGAGCAGTACTTC. Its translation: CSARGDTRTYEQYF.

Comments on this clonotype: Relative to the germline gene, one junction end is altered; a read error may explain this. This chain joins TRBV7-8 and TRBJ2-7; TRBD2 matches at 9 bases. Germline V gene data show CDR1 as SGHVS and CDR2 as FQNEAQ. CDR3 length equals 14 residues. The CDR3 region is CASSLGSWTSEKYF. In nucleotides, the CDR3 is TGTGCCAGCAGCTTAGGATCCTGGACTAGCGAGAAGTACTTC.

The chain joins TRBV12-3 or TRBV12-4 to TRBJ2-5, with TRBD2 matching 9 bases. V gave up 7 bases and J gave up 5 bases; unmatched junction bases: 17. The CDR3 is 17 residues long. CDR3 region: CASITSRLAESRETQYF. Written as DNA, the CDR3 is TGTGCCAGCATTACATCCCGACTAGCGGAGAGTCGGGAGACCCAGTACTTC.

This clonotype was found a few times. This chain links TRBV11-2 with TRBJ2-4, with 7 bases fitting TRBD2. Unmatched junction bases numbered 4, after V lost 4 bases and J lost 7 bases. Germline-derived CDR1 and CDR2 are SGHAT and FQNNGV. The CDR3 is 13 amino acids. The CDR3 DNA sequence: TGTGCCAGCAGCTGGGGAGGGAGTAACATTCAGTACTTC. It encodes CASSWGGSNIQYF.

This clonotype was counted a few times. The V call is TRBV3-1, the J call TRBJ2-1, with D possibly being TRBD2 (6 bases). The last part of the DNA fits TRBJ2-7 better; the J call may be wrong. The CDR3 is 13 amino acids. Germline V lookup: CDR1 LGHDT, CDR2 YNNKEL (reference sequence). CDR3 amino acids: CASRGLALAEQYF. CDR3 DNA sequence: TGTGCCAGCAGAGGGCTAGCGTTAGCCGAGCAGTACTTC.

The genes are TRBV6-5 and TRBJ2-7; maybe TRBD1 (5 bases). The J call may not be correct, given that the DNA end is closer to TRBJ2-5. Germline CDR1 MNHEY, CDR2 SVGAGI. The CDR3 is 13 residues long. The DNA for the CDR3 is TGTGCCAGCAAGGACACAGTGCAAGAGACCCAGTACTTC. It specifies CASKDTVQETQYF.

This chain links TRBV5-1 with TRBJ2-7, with TRBD2 matching over 8 bases. Germline V gene sequence: CDR1 SGHRS, CDR2 YFSETQ. The CDR3 consists of 14 residues. V was pared by 3 bases and J by 2 bases, with 4 bases of the junction left unmatched. As DNA, the CDR3 is TGCGCCAGCAGCTCGGGACTAGTCCCCTACGAGCAGTACTTC. This translates into CASSSGLVPYEQYF.

This clonotype appeared a few times. V usage is TRBV3-1 and J usage is TRBJ2-5; 7 nucleotides align to TRBD2. Germline V gene sequence: CDR1 LGHDT, CDR2 YNNKEL (reference sequence). This CDR3 spans 14 amino acids. J lost 1 base, V lost 2 bases, and 1 base had no gene match. The CDR3 bases are TGTGCCAGCAGCCAATCTAGCGGCCAAGAGACCCAGTACTTC. Translation gives CASSQSSGQETQYF.

The chain carries TRBV20-1 and TRBJ1-2, with D possibly TRBD1 on 5 matching bases. The V and J ends lost 0 bases and 8 bases respectively, with 10 bases between them. The CDR3 sequence is 12 residues long. The germline V gene has CDR1 DFQATT and CDR2 SNEGSKA (reference sequence). CDR3 sequence reads: CSAREGHGGYTF. Here the CDR3 DNA reads TGCAGTGCTAGAGAGGGGCATGGCGGCTACACCTTC.

A few counts support this clonotype. The CDR3 DNA reads as TGTGCCAGCAGTTACCAGCGGGACGGACACAATGAGCAGTTCTTC. This codes for CASSYQRDGHNEQFF. V and J are TRBV6-6 and TRBJ2-1; 7 bases are a match to TRBD2. The CDR3 has 15 residues. The V gene end was trimmed by 2 bases and the J gene end by 5 bases; junction bases not matched to a gene: 6. Germline CDR1 and CDR2: MNHNY and SVGAGI (reference sequence).

This clonotype was detected only a few times. V gene TRBV3-1 combines with J gene TRBJ2-5; TRBD1 might be the D (5 bases). V was clipped by 4 bases and J by 2 bases, with 17 bases between them. This CDR3 is 16 amino acids long. Germline lookup yields CDR1 LGHDT and CDR2 YNNKEL (reference sequence). This CDR3 reads CASSRWQTESQETQYF. The CDR3 bases are TGTGCCAGCAGCCGTTGGCAGACAGAATCTCAAGAGACCCAGTACTTC.

This clonotype was detected only a few times. The V gene is TRBV3-1, the J gene TRBJ2-7, with 7 bases that match TRBD1. This CDR3 contains 14 residues. With 4 bases clipped from V and 2 bases from J, the junction kept 5 bases outside the gene matches. Germline CDR1 LGHDT, CDR2 YNNKEL (reference sequence). The CDR3 sequence: CASSLRDRPYEQYF. The DNA for the CDR3 is TGTGCCAGCAGCCTAAGGGACAGACCCTACGAGCAGTACTTC.

The V call is TRBV5-1, the J call TRBJ2-5, with D maybe TRBD2 (6 bases). The CDR3 runs 15 residues. The V end was cut by 0 bases, the J end by 1 base, with 10 bases between. Germline lookup yields CDR1 SGHRS and CDR2 YFSETQ. CDR3 loop: CASSLGSGLQETQYF. The CDR3 coding sequence is TGCGCCAGCAGCTTGGGGTCGGGACTCCAAGAGACCCAGTACTTC.

J is TRBJ2-4 and V is TRBV9; 9 bases fit TRBD1. Germline trimming cut 4 bases from V and 0 bases from J; bases unmatched to any gene: 2. Looked up from germline, CDR1 is SGDLS and CDR2 is YYNGEE. This CDR3 is 15 amino acids long. CDR3 protein: CASSSGQGAKNIQYF. The DNA of the CDR3 is TGTGCCAGCAGCTCGGGACAGGGAGCCAAAAACATTCAGTACTTC.

The V and J genes are TRBV29-1 and TRBJ2-3, with 9 positions matching TRBD1. The germline gives CDR1 SQVTM, CDR2 ANQGSEA. V shed 7 bases and J 1 base; nucleotides not matched to a gene: 9. The CDR3 runs to 15 residues. The CDR3 reads CSAMLGQGRTDTQYF. The CDR3 DNA reads as TGCAGCGCTATGTTGGGACAGGGACGCACAGATACGCAGTATTTT.

This clonotype has at least ten counts. The chain couples TRBV28 to TRBJ2-4; 9 bases fit TRBD2. CDR3 length equals 16 residues. J gave up 4 bases and V 3 bases, and 7 bases lay outside the gene matches. Germline CDR1 MDHEN, CDR2 SYDVKM. CDR3 protein: CASSLTSGGVKNIQYF. In DNA form, the CDR3 reads TGTGCCAGCAGTTTGACTAGCGGCGGGGTTAAAAACATTCAGTACTTC.

The gene calls are TRBV5-1 and TRBJ2-7; possibly TRBD1 for D (5 bases). Looked up from germline, CDR1 is SGHRS and CDR2 is YFSETQ. V was trimmed by 4 bases and J by 3 bases, leaving 14 bases between them. CDR3 length equals 14 residues. CDR3 sequence: CASSVGAGDYEQYF. CDR3 nucleotides: TGCGCCAGCAGCGTTGGGGCTGGGGACTACGAGCAGTACTTC.

The gene calls are TRBV7-2 and TRBJ2-1; D remains unclear. The CDR3 loop spans 12 amino acids. The V gene lost 4 bases and the J gene lost 13 bases, with 14 bases spanning the gap. Germline values: CDR1 SGHTA, CDR2 FQGNSA. CDR3 in amino acids: CASSSRAPPQFF. The CDR3, as DNA: TGTGCCAGCAGCTCCCGGGCCCCGCCCCAGTTCTTC.

This clonotype has a count of ten or more. The chain links TRBV7-2 to TRBJ2-3; D is uncertain. This CDR3 spans 12 amino acids. V gave up 4 bases and J gave up 1 base, with 3 bases separating them. Germline V gene data show CDR1 as SGHTA and CDR2 as FQGNSA. The CDR3 sequence is CASSWGTDTQYF. As DNA, the CDR3 is TGTGCCAGCAGCTGGGGCACAGATACGCAGTATTTT.

The V gene is TRBV7-2, the J gene TRBJ2-5, with D perhaps TRBD2 (5 bases). The V end was cut by 6 bases, the J end by 2 bases, with 10 bases between. The germline V gene has CDR1 SGHTA and CDR2 FQGNSA. This CDR3 comprises 13 residues. The DNA of the CDR3 is TGTGCCAGCAGGGCACGGGGACAAGAGACCCAGTACTTC. Residues: CASRARGQETQYF.

This clonotype was detected only a few times. This chain's CDR3 is CASSWGTSGIQETQYF. The CDR3 nucleotides are TGTGCCAGCAGTTGGGGGACTAGCGGCATCCAAGAGACCCAGTACTTC. V usage is TRBV12-3 or TRBV12-4 and J usage is TRBJ2-5; TRBD2 agrees at 11 bases. The V and J ends lost 4 bases and 1 base, in that order; junction bases with no gene match: 5. The CDR3 is 16 amino acids.

This clonotype was detected only a few times. J is TRBJ2-3 and V is TRBV7-9; 10 nucleotides line up with TRBD2. V lost 4 bases and J lost 9; bases outside the gene matches: 7. The CDR3 totals 14 residues. In germline, CDR1 is SEHNR, CDR2 FQNEAQ (reference sequence). The CDR3 sequence is CASSSIELAGTQYF. In DNA, the CDR3 is TGTGCCAGCAGCTCCATCGAACTAGCGGGGACGCAGTATTTT.

The chain couples TRBV7-3 to TRBJ2-1; TRBD1 matches at 7 bases. Judging by the DNA end, TRBJ2-7 fits better; the J call may be wrong. Germline CDR1 reads SGHTA; CDR2 reads FQGTGA. This CDR3 comprises 15 residues. DNA for the CDR3: TGTGCCAGCAGCCTGAACAGGGGAGCAAACTACGAGCAGTACTTC. Translated, it gives CASSLNRGANYEQYF.

The CDR3 DNA sequence: TGCGCCAGCAGTCAAACCCAAACAGGGCGTCGGGCTGAAGCTTTCTTT. Its protein is CASSQTQTGRRAEAFF. V usage is TRBV23-1 and J usage is TRBJ1-1; maybe TRBD1 (6 bases). TRBV23-1 is an open reading frame whose function is uncertain. CDR3 length: 16 amino acids. V shed 2 bases and J shed 6 bases, with 19 bases lying between them.

This clonotype was seen more than once but under ten times. This chain connects TRBV5-5 to TRBJ2-5; TRBD1 aligns across 9 bases. The end of the DNA is better explained by TRBJ2-7, so the J call may be wrong. The CDR3 totals 16 residues. Germline CDR1 is SGHKS and CDR2 is YYEKEE (reference sequence). The CDR3 loop reads CASSQGPGQGTYEQYF. For the CDR3, the DNA is TGTGCCAGCAGCCAAGGCCCGGGACAGGGCACCTACGAGCAGTACTTC.

The CDR3 coding sequence is TGTGCCAGTAGTATCGCTCGGGACAGCCTAAACATTCAGTACTTC. Protein product: CASSIARDSLNIQYF. This chain joins TRBV19 and TRBJ2-4; 7 nucleotides agree with TRBD1. V lost 3 bases to trimming and J lost 6 bases; unmatched junction nucleotides: 8. This CDR3 has 15 residues. From germline, CDR1 is LNHDA and CDR2 SQIVND (reference sequence).

As regards this clonotype: At one end, the junction sequence differs from germline, possibly due to a read error. The chain has TRBV5-1 and TRBJ2-3; D is unclear. The CDR3 runs to 12 residues. Germline-derived CDR1 and CDR2 are SGHRS and YFSETQ. CDR3 in DNA: TGCGCCAGCAGCTTCGACACAGATACGCAATATTTT. Translation: CASSFDTDTQYF.